This TCR beta chain was recovered during a study of CD8+ T cells in alopecia areata. In each case, RNA was isolated and then reverse transcribed into cDNA as the sequencing template. Sequencing was performed with immunoSEQ multiplex PCR; in TCRdb, only in-frame clones are kept and a portion is missing. The repertoire holds about 250,000 clones, with about 60% as singletons. This sample's treatment: oral pan-JAK inhibitor, 5-10 mg twice daily. The CDR3 contains 13 residues. V was trimmed by 2 bases and J by 7 bases, leaving 11 bases between them. Germline values: CDR1 SNHLY, CDR2 FYNNEI. The chain uses TRBV2 and TRBJ1-2; D is ambiguous. Here the sequenced sample was CD4+ T cells sorted from blood, taken at roughly week 53, from a patient treated with tofacitinib. The sequence came from a human donor with alopecia areata. In nucleotides, the CDR3 is TGTGCCAGCAGTGAAAGCCCCGGAGGTGGCTACACCTTC. Amino acid sequence: CASSESPGGGYTF.